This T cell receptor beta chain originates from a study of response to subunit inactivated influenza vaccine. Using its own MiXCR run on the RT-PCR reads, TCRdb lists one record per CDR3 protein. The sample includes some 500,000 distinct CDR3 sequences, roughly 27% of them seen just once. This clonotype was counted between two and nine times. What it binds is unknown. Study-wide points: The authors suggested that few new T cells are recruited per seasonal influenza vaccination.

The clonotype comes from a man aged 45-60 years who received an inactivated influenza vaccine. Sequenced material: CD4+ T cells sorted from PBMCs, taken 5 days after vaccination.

The CDR3 sequence is CSVEEFRSSSYEQYF. In DNA, the CDR3 is TGCAGCGTTGAAGAATTCAGATCCTCCTCCTACGAGCAGTACTTC. The genes are TRBV29-1 and TRBJ2-7; D unresolved. The CDR3 loop spans 15 amino acids. With 0 bases removed from V and 0 bases from J, the gap between germline ends came to 12 bases. The germline CDR1 and CDR2 sequences are SQVTM and ANQGSEA.